This T cell receptor (beta chain) derives from a study of blood T cells in healthy people across ages. Study-level findings and limits: Versus aged donors, long-lived donors had higher diversity and more naive CD4+ cells. Donor CMV status was unknown, possibly confounding expanded clonotype changes.

Trimming left V 0 bases short and J 11 bases short, with 18 bases between. The germline CDR1 and CDR2 sequences are SGHDT and YYEEEE. This CDR3 has 14 amino acids. Using a J-beta primer mix together with a sample-barcoded 5' primer, a second PCR was run for about 6 to 11 cycles. Using its own MiXCR run on the 5' RACE reads, TCRdb lists one record per CDR3 protein. The table lists over 550,000 distinct CDR3 sequences, under 30% of them singletons. This clonotype was observed many times. Its antigen is as yet unknown. Specimen: blood. J is TRBJ2-7 and V is TRBV5-6; D call uncertain. The TCR was taken from a woman aged 80 or over in good health. CDR3 sequence reads: CASSLDSRLLGKYF. In nucleotides, the CDR3 is TGTGCCAGCAGCTTGGACAGCCGCCTGCTAGGGAAGTACTTC.